This T cell receptor beta chain is drawn from a study of OX40 agonist ivuxolimab in advanced cancers. Using immunoSEQ multiplex PCR, the repertoire was profiled, and TCRdb retains in-frame clones only, with some absent. The repertoire holds about 89,000 clones, 86% seen once, with 5.5% to 7.5% in the top ten. This CDR3 spans 14 amino acids. CDR1 and CDR2 from the germline V gene are KGHSH and LQKENI. V was clipped by 3 bases and J by 4 bases, with 12 bases between them. Sequenced material: CD4+ or CD8+ T cells sorted from blood, taken in a trial of the OX40 agonist ivuxolimab. This clonotype originated in an adult with an advanced solid tumor such as melanoma, head and neck, liver or kidney cancer. The rearrangement uses TRBV18 and TRBJ1-1; weak D call: TRBD1 (5 bases). The CDR3 here is CASSPLGDSTEAFF. The CDR3 bases are TGTGCCAGCTCACCTCTAGGGGATAGCACTGAAGCTTTCTTT. The full variable domain, in which reference TRBV18 and TRBJ1-1 provide the parts outside the CDR3, is NAGVMQNPRHLVRRRGQEARLRCSPMKGHSHVYWYRQLPEEGLKFMVYLQKENIIDESGMPKERFSAEFPKEGPSILRIQQVVRGDSAAYFCASSPLGDSTEAFFGQGTRLTVV.